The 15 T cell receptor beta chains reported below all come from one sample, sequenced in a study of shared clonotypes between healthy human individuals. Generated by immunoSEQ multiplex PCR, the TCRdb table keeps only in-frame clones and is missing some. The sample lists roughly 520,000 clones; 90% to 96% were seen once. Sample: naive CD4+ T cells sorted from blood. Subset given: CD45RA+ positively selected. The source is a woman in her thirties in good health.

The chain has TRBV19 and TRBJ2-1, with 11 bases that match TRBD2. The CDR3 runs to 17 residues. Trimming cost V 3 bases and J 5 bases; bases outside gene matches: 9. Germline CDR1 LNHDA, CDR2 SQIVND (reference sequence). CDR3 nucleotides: TGTGCCAGTAGTATCGGTAGCGGGAGGGCCGCAAACAATGAGCAGTTCTTC. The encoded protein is CASSIGSGRAANNEQFF.

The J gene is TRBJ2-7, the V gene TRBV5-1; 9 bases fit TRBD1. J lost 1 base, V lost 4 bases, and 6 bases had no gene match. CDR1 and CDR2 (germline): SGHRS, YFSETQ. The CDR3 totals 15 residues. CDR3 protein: CASSRGQGQSYEQYF. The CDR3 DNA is TGCGCCAGCAGCCGCGGACAGGGGCAATCCTACGAGCAGTACTTC.

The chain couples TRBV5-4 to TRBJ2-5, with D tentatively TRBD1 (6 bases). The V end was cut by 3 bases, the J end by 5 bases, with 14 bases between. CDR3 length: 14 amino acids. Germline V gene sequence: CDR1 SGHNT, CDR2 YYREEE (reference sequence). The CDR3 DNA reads TGTGCCAGCAGCTCAACAACAGGGACGGAGACCCAGTACTTC. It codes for CASSSTTGTETQYF.

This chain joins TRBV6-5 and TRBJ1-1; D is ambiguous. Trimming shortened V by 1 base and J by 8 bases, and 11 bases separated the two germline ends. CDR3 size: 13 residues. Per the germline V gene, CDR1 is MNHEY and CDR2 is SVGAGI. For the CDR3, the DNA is TGTGCCAGCAGTTACTGGGAGGCTGCCGAAGCTTTCTTT. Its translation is CASSYWEAAEAFF.

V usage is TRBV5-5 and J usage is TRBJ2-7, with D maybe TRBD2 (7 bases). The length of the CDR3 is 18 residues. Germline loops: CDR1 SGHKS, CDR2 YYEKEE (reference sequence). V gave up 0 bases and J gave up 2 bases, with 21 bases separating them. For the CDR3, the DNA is TGTGCCAGCAGCTTGGTTGGGACGGCGGGGGCCTCCCCCTACGAGCAGTACTTC. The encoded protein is CASSLVGTAGASPYEQYF.

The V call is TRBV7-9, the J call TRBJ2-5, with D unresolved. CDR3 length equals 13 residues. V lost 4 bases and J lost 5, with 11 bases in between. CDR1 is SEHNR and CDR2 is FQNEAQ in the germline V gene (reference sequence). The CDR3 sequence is CASSSGPSETQYF. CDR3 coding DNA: TGTGCCAGCAGCTCCGGACCCTCGGAGACCCAGTACTTC.

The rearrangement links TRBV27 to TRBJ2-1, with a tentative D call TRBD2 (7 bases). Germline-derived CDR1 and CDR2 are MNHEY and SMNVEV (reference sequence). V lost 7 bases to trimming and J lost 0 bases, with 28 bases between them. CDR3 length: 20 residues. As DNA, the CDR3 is TGTGCCAGCACCCCTCGATATAGGGGGGCTAGCGGCAGCTCCTACAATGAGCAGTTCTTC. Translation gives CASTPRYRGASGSSYNEQFF.

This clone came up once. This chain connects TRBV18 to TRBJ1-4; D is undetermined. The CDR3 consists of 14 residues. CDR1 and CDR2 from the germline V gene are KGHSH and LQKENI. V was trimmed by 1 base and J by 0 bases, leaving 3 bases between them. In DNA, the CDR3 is TGTGCCAGCTCACCACAGGCAACTAATGAAAAACTGTTTTTT. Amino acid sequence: CASSPQATNEKLFF.

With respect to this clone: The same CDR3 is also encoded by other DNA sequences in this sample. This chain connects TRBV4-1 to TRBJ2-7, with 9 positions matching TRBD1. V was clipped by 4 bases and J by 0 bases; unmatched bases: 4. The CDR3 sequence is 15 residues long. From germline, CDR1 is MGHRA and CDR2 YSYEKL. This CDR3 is CASSRGQGPSYEQYF. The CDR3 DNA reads TGCGCCAGCAGCCGGGGACAGGGCCCCTCCTACGAGCAGTACTTC.

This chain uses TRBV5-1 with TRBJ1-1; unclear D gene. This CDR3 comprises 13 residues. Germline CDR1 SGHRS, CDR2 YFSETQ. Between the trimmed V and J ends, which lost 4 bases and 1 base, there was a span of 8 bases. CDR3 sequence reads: CASSPDKNTEAFF. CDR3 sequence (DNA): TGCGCCAGCAGCCCCGACAAGAACACTGAAGCTTTCTTT.

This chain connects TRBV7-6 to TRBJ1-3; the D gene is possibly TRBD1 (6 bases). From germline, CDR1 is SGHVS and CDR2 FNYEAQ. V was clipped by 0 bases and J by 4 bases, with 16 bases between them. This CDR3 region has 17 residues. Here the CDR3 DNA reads TGTGCCAGCAGCTTAGCGCAACCGGGGGGCACCGGAAACACCATATATTTT. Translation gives CASSLAQPGGTGNTIYF.

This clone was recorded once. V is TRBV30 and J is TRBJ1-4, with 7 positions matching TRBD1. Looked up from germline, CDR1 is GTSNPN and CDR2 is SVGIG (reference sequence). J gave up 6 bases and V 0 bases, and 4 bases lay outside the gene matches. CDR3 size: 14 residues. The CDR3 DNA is TGTGCCTGGAGTGTAAGGCAGGGGGATGAAAAACTGTTTTTT. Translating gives CAWSVRQGDEKLFF.

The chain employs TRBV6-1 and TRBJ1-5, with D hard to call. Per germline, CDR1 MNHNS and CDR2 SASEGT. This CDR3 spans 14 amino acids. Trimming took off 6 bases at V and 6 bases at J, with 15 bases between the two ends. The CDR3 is CASSPIYPGQPQHF. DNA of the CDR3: TGTGCCAGCAGCCCCATCTATCCGGGTCAGCCCCAGCATTTT.

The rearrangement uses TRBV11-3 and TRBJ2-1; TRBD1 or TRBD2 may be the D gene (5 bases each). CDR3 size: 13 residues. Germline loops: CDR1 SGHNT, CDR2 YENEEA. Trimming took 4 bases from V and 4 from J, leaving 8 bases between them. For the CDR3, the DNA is TGTGCCAGCAGCTGGGACCTTTACAATGAGCAGTTCTTC. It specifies CASSWDLYNEQFF. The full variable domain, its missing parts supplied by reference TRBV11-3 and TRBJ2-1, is EAGVVQSPRYKIIEKKQPVAFWCNPISGHNTLYWYLQNLGQGPELLIRYENEEAVDDSQLPKDRFSAERLKGVDSTLKIQPAELGDSAVYLCASSWDLYNEQFFGPGTRLTVL.

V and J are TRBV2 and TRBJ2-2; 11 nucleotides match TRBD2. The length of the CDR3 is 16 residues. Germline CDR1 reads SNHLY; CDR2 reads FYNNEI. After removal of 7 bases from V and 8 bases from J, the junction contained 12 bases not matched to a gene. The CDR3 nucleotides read TGTGCCAGCACGATTCTAGCGGGAGGCCCACGAGGGGAGCTGTTTTTT. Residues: CASTILAGGPRGELFF.